The next 5 T cell receptor beta chains were all read from a single sample in a study of identical twins. TCRdb used MiXCR to reprocess the 5' RACE reads, holding one entry per CDR3 protein. This sample carries a few hundred thousand distinct CDR3 sequences, around 9.6% of them seen once, and the ten largest clones take around 3%. This same sample was also part of a study on yellow fever vaccine responses in identical twins.

The source material was PBMCs. These receptor sequences come from a woman between 18 and 29 years old in good health.

The rearrangement joins TRBV9 to TRBJ1-1, with a tentative D call TRBD1 (5 bases). In germline, CDR1 is SGDLS, CDR2 YYNGEE. The CDR3 extends over 15 amino acids. V dropped 0 bases and J dropped 4 bases, with 13 bases sitting between them. The CDR3 here is CASSVAPGEITEAFF. The CDR3 DNA follows: TGTGCCAGCAGCGTAGCTCCGGGGGAAATCACTGAAGCTTTCTTT.

This clonotype was counted ten times or more. The chain recombines TRBV11-2 with TRBJ2-1; D tentatively reads TRBD1 or TRBD2 (6 bases each). Trimming pared 5 bases from V and 0 bases from J, leaving 23 bases between. Per germline, CDR1 SGHAT and CDR2 FQNNGV. There are 19 residues in the CDR3. CDR3 amino acids: CASSPALPWGAFSYNEQFF. Written as DNA, the CDR3 is TGTGCCAGCAGCCCAGCATTGCCCTGGGGGGCATTCTCCTACAATGAGCAGTTCTTC.

This clonotype has a handful of counts. V and J are TRBV2 and TRBJ2-7; 8 bases line up with TRBD2. The CDR3 sequence is 15 residues long. Germline V lookup: CDR1 SNHLY, CDR2 FYNNEI. J lost 1 base, V lost 2 bases, and 4 bases had no gene match. The CDR3 nucleotides read TGTGCCAGCAGTGAAACGGGAGGGAATTCCTACGAGCAGTACTTC. This gives the protein CASSETGGNSYEQYF.

This clonotype was observed a handful of times. The rearrangement joins TRBV29-1 to TRBJ2-7; the match to TRBD1 covers 8 bases. The CDR3 extends over 13 amino acids. CDR1 SQVTM and CDR2 ANQGSEA come from the germline V gene. V dropped 7 bases and J dropped 0; count of bases not matched to a gene: 5. This CDR3 is CSGRTGSSYEQYF. DNA for the CDR3: TGCAGCGGGCGGACAGGGAGCTCCTACGAGCAGTACTTC.

This clonotype was detected ten times or more. The V and J genes are TRBV9 and TRBJ2-7, with 8 bases identical to TRBD2. Germline trimming cut 3 bases from V and 1 base from J; bases unmatched to any gene: 3. There are 14 residues in the CDR3. Germline CDR1 and CDR2: SGDLS and YYNGEE. The CDR3 sequence: CASSAGLASYEQYF. The CDR3, as DNA: TGTGCCAGCAGCGCAGGACTAGCTTCCTACGAGCAGTACTTC.